The T cell receptor (beta chain) described here comes from a study of identical twins. MiXCR, run by TCRdb on the 5' RACE reads, gives a single entry per CDR3 protein. Here the sample spans a few hundred thousand distinct CDR3 sequences, approximately 17% being singletons. V dropped 6 bases and J dropped 3 bases, with 19 bases sitting between them. The CDR3 is made up of 16 amino acids. Germline CDR1 reads ENHRY; CDR2 reads SYGVKD. V is TRBV10-3 and J is TRBJ2-3; a weak D match, TRBD2 (6 bases). This sequence was found in a man aged 45 to 65 in good health. The material sequenced was naive T cells sorted from blood. The CDR3 region is CAISPETRVWTDTQYF. CDR3 nucleotide sequence: TGTGCCATCAGCCCAGAGACTAGGGTTTGGACAGATACGCAGTATTTT.